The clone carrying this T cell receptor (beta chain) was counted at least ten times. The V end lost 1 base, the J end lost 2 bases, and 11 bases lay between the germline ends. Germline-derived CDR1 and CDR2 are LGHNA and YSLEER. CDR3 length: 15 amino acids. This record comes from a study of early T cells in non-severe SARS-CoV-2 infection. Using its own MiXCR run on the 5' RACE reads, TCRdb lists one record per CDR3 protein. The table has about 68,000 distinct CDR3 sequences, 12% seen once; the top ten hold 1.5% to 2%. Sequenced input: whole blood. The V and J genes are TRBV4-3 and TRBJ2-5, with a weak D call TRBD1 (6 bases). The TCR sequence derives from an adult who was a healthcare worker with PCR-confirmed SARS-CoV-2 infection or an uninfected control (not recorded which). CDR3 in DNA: TGCGCCAGCAGCCAAGGAGCCGACAGGCAAGAGACCCAGTACTTC. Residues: CASSQGADRQETQYF.